These 14 T cell receptor beta chains came from one sample sequenced in a study of blood T cell repertoires in COVID-19. TCRdb keeps only in-frame clones here, not all; method: immunoSEQ multiplex PCR. The sample lists 80,000 or so clones; approximately 86% were seen once. The specimen was peripheral blood. These receptors came from a woman aged 55 to 70 with acute or convalescent COVID-19.

The chain is built from TRBV30 and TRBJ2-1; a possible D gene is TRBD1 (6 bases). The germline V gene has CDR1 GTSNPN and CDR2 SVGIG (reference sequence). Trimming left V 1 base short and J 7 bases short, with 8 bases between. This CDR3 region has 12 residues. CDR3 sequence reads: CAWSGQGNEQFF. The CDR3 coding sequence is TGTGCCTGGAGTGGCCAGGGGAATGAGCAGTTCTTC.

V is TRBV5-1 and J is TRBJ1-2, with TRBD1 matching 10 bases. The length of the CDR3 is 14 residues. Germline-derived CDR1 and CDR2 are SGHRS and YFSETQ. V shed 4 bases and J 6 bases; nucleotides not matched to a gene: 6. CDR3 sequence reads: CASSPGDRGDGYTF. The DNA of the CDR3 is TGCGCCAGCAGCCCGGGGGACAGGGGTGATGGCTACACCTTC. The full variable domain, with the rest looked up from reference TRBV5-1 and TRBJ1-2, is KAGVTQTPRYLIKTRGQQVTLSCSPISGHRSVSWYQQTPGQGLQFLFEYFSETQRNKGNFPGRFSGRQFSNSRSEMNVSTLELGDSALYLCASSPGDRGDGYTFGSGTRLTVV.

V gene TRBV10-3 combines with J gene TRBJ1-3, with D perhaps TRBD1 (5 bases). Per the germline V gene, CDR1 is ENHRY and CDR2 is SYGVKD. There are 14 residues in the CDR3. V dropped 6 bases and J dropped 0 bases, with 9 bases sitting between them. The chain's CDR3 is CAISSDSSGNTIYF. CDR3 bases: TGTGCCATCAGCTCTGACAGCTCTGGAAACACCATATATTTT.

The V and J genes are TRBV3-1 (or the pseudogene TRBV3-2) and TRBJ1-3, with TRBD1 identical over 8 bases. The CDR3 length is 18 residues. V dropped 4 bases and J dropped 5; count of bases not matched to a gene: 16. Germline assignment: CDR1 LGHDT and CDR2 YNNKEL (reference sequence). The CDR3 nucleotides are TGTGCCAGCAGCCTAAGGACAGGGTCTTTTCCCAGAAGAAACACCATATATTTT. Translation: CASSLRTGSFPRRNTIYF.

Written as DNA, the CDR3 is TGTGCCAGCAGCCGGAACGACGGACTAGCGGTGGAGACCCAGTACTTC. Translating it yields CASSRNDGLAVETQYF. This chain links TRBV7-2 with TRBJ2-5; 10 bases agree with TRBD2. CDR1 is SGHTA and CDR2 is FQGNSA in the germline V gene. The CDR3 spans 16 residues. V shed 5 bases and J 5 bases; nucleotides not matched to a gene: 11.

The chain joins TRBV11-2 to TRBJ2-7, with a tentative D call TRBD2 (6 bases). Germline values: CDR1 SGHAT, CDR2 FQNNGV. This CDR3 spans 15 amino acids. The germline V and J ends were trimmed by 0 bases and 5 bases, with 14 bases remaining between them. The CDR3 reads CASSLDLGGAHEQYF. CDR3 nucleotide sequence: TGTGCCAGCAGCTTAGATTTGGGGGGAGCCCACGAGCAGTACTTC.

The chain recombines TRBV7-9 with TRBJ2-7; 7 nucleotides agree with TRBD2. The V gene's germline CDR1 is SEHNR and CDR2 FQNEAQ (reference sequence). The CDR3 is made up of 16 amino acids. The junction had 19 bases not matched to a gene; V was cut back by 5 bases and J by 9 bases. In DNA, the CDR3 is TGTGCCAGCAGCCTCGGGGAACTAGCGTCAACTCGGGGGCAGTACTTC. Translated, it gives CASSLGELASTRGQYF. The variable domain in full, with the rest retrieved from reference TRBV7-9 and TRBJ2-7, is DTGVSQNPRHKITKRGQNVTFRCDPISEHNRLYWYRQTLGQGPEFLTYFQNEAQLEKSRLLSDRFSAERPKGSFSTLEIQRTEQGDSAMYLCASSLGELASTRGQYFGPGTRLTVT.

The rearrangement uses TRBV28 and TRBJ1-5, with D perhaps TRBD1 (6 bases). Germline V gene lookup returns CDR1 MDHEN and CDR2 SYDVKM. Trimming removed 5 bases at V and 4 bases at J, with 15 bases between. The CDR3 runs to 15 residues. The CDR3, as DNA: TGTGCCAGCAGTAGTATCCGGGACAAAAATCAGCCCCAGCATTTT. Protein product: CASSSIRDKNQPQHF.

In nucleotides, the CDR3 is TGCGCCAGCAGCCGGGCAGGGCTCATCACTAATGAAAAACTGTTTTTT. Protein sequence: CASSRAGLITNEKLFF. The chain has TRBV5-1 and TRBJ1-4; possible D gene TRBD1, 5 bases. Trimming took 4 bases from V and 2 from J, leaving 15 bases between them. This CDR3 has 16 amino acids. Germline lookup yields CDR1 SGHRS and CDR2 YFSETQ.

This clone was seen a few times. The chain combines TRBV7-9 with TRBJ2-7; 7 nucleotides align to TRBD1. The CDR3 consists of 14 residues. Germline V CDR1 and CDR2: SEHNR, FQNEAQ (reference sequence). J was trimmed by 4 bases and V by 5 bases; bases with no gene match: 8. In DNA, the CDR3 is TGTGCCAGCAGCGCCGGGACAGTACTATACGAGCAGTACTTC. This codes for CASSAGTVLYEQYF.

A few counts support this clone. The chain joins TRBV28 to TRBJ1-2; unclear D gene. This CDR3 spans 15 amino acids. V was cut by 7 bases and J by 4 bases, with 19 bases left in between. Germline V gene sequence: CDR1 MDHEN, CDR2 SYDVKM. For the CDR3, the DNA is TGTGCCAGCAACCCCCCCGGAGGCAGGCTCTATGGCTACACCTTC. This translates into CASNPPGGRLYGYTF.

Remarks on this clone: A read error may account for a junction end that differs from germline. The chain carries TRBV7-9 and TRBJ1-2; 9 bases line up with TRBD1. This CDR3 is 15 amino acids long. Germline CDR1 SEHNR, CDR2 FQNEAQ (reference sequence). The CDR3 loop is CASSLEQGARDGYTF. CDR3 nucleotides: TGTGCCAGCAGTTTAGAACAGGGGGCGCGGGATGGCTACACCTTC.

The chain recombines TRBV4-1 with TRBJ1-1; D not certain. The germline V gene encodes CDR1 MGHRA and CDR2 YSYEKL. Trimming removed 2 bases at V and 7 bases at J, with 14 bases between. The CDR3 totals 14 residues. The CDR3 DNA reads as TGCGCCAGCAGCCAACCTACAGTGACCTTTGAAGCTTTCTTT. Amino acid sequence: CASSQPTVTFEAFF.

The chain carries TRBV18 and TRBJ2-1; D perhaps matches TRBD1 (6 bases). Germline CDR1 and CDR2: KGHSH and LQKENI. CDR3 length: 15 amino acids. Trimming pared 3 bases from V and 3 bases from J, leaving 12 bases between. The CDR3 sequence: CASSPGPGDYNEQFF. The CDR3 DNA is TGTGCCAGCTCACCGGGCCCAGGGGACTACAATGAGCAGTTCTTC.